Listed below are T cell receptor beta chains from one sample, sequenced in a study of siplizumab effects on memory and regulatory T cells. Sequenced by immunoSEQ multiplex PCR; TCRdb stores in-frame clones only, minus some. The data show about 100,000 clones, roughly 94% seen once. Sequencing used Tregs sorted from blood. Receptor source: a human donor in good health. Both conserved end residues are part of each CDR3. The D gene is left open where the match is weak. Clone size is stated in some rows and not others, as once, few, many or a class when expanded.

v_gene: TRBV30
abundance: NA
len: 11
d_gene: NA
j_gene: TRBJ2-7
CDR3nt: TGTGCCTGGAGTCGCCCATACGAGCAGTACTTC
CDR3aa: CAWSRPYEQYF

v_gene: TRBV27
abundance: NA
len: 13
d_gene: NA
j_gene: TRBJ1-3
CDR3nt: TGTGCCAGCAGTTTTACATCCGGTAACACCATATATTTT
CDR3aa: CASSFTSGNTIYF

v_gene: TRBV11-2
abundance: NA
len: 17
d_gene: TRBD1
j_gene: TRBJ2-3
CDR3nt: TGTGCCAGCAGCACTCGGACAGGGGGGCTTAGCACAGATACGCAGTATTTT
CDR3aa: CASSTRTGGLSTDTQYF

v_gene: TRBV7-8
abundance: NA
len: 15
d_gene: NA
j_gene: TRBJ1-1
CDR3nt: TGTGCCAGCAGCTTAGAACCAGGGAGAGGCCCTGAAGCTTTCTTT
CDR3aa: CASSLEPGRGPEAFF

v_gene: TRBV6-5
abundance: NA
len: 12
d_gene: TRBD1
j_gene: TRBJ1-2
CDR3nt: TGTGCCAGCAGTACACAGGGGGAAGGCTACACCTTC
CDR3aa: CASSTQGEGYTF

v_gene: TRBV10-1
abundance: NA
len: 13
d_gene: NA
j_gene: TRBJ2-3
CDR3nt: TGCGCCAGTCAAGCGTTTAGCACAGATACGCAGTATTTT
CDR3aa: CASQAFSTDTQYF

v_gene: TRBV7-3
abundance: NA
len: 16
d_gene: NA
j_gene: TRBJ2-1
CDR3nt: TGTGCCAGCAGCTTAACCCCCGGCTGGGTAGACAATGAGCAGTTCTTC
CDR3aa: CASSLTPGWVDNEQFF

v_gene: TRBV12-5
abundance: NA
len: 15
d_gene: NA
j_gene: TRBJ2-1
CDR3nt: TGTGCTAGTGGTTTGTGGGGGCTCCTTGACAATGAGCAGTTCTTC
CDR3aa: CASGLWGLLDNEQFF

v_gene: TRBV5-1
abundance: NA
len: 13
d_gene: NA
j_gene: TRBJ2-3
CDR3nt: TGCGCCAGCAGCTTGACAGTTTCAGATACGCAGTATTTT
CDR3aa: CASSLTVSDTQYF

v_gene: TRBV9
abundance: NA
len: 16
d_gene: NA
j_gene: TRBJ2-3
CDR3nt: TGTGCCAGCAGCGTAACGGGCGGGGCGGCCACAGATACGCAGTATTTT
CDR3aa: CASSVTGGAATDTQYF

v_gene: TRBV7-8
abundance: NA
len: 16
d_gene: TRBD2
j_gene: TRBJ2-7
CDR3nt: TGTGCCAGCAGCCGTGGGACTAGCGGGAGGGCGGGCGAGCAGTACTTC
CDR3aa: CASSRGTSGRAGEQYF

v_gene: TRBV6-5
abundance: NA
len: 12
d_gene: NA
j_gene: TRBJ2-1
CDR3nt: TGTGCCAGCACGTCGGGGGTCAATGAGCAGTTCTTC
CDR3aa: CASTSGVNEQFF

v_gene: TRBV6-1
abundance: NA
len: 15
d_gene: TRBD2
j_gene: TRBJ2-2
CDR3nt: TGTGCCAGCAGTGCTACTAGCGGGAGGTCCGGGGAGCTGTTTTTT
CDR3aa: CASSATSGRSGELFF

v_gene: TRBV2
abundance: NA
len: 16
d_gene: NA
j_gene: TRBJ2-7
CDR3nt: TGTGCCAGCACCCGACGCCGCCCGACCAGCGAACAAGAGCAGTACTTC
CDR3aa: CASTRRRPTSEQEQYF

v_gene: TRBV2
abundance: NA
len: 14
d_gene: NA
j_gene: TRBJ2-7
CDR3nt: TGTGCCACTGCCTCGAGGAGCGACTCCTACGAGCAGTACTTC
CDR3aa: CATASRSDSYEQYF

v_gene: TRBV7-6
abundance: NA
len: 13
d_gene: NA
j_gene: TRBJ1-1
CDR3nt: TGTGCCAGCAGCTTAGGGAGAACAGGTGAAGCTTTCTTT
CDR3aa: CASSLGRTGEAFF

v_gene: TRBV19
abundance: NA
len: 13
d_gene: NA
j_gene: TRBJ2-5
CDR3nt: TGTGCCAGTAGTATGGGGGGCCAAGAGACCCAGTACTTC
CDR3aa: CASSMGGQETQYF

v_gene: TRBV5-1
abundance: once
len: 15
d_gene: NA
j_gene: TRBJ2-2
CDR3nt: TGCGCCAGCAAAAATCGGGGCCCGGACACCGGGGAGCTGTTTTTT
CDR3aa: CASKNRGPDTGELFF

v_gene: TRBV27
abundance: NA
len: 14
d_gene: NA
j_gene: TRBJ2-1
CDR3nt: TGTGCCAGCAGCAGGCAGCGGGCATACAATGAGCAGTTCTTC
CDR3aa: CASSRQRAYNEQFF

v_gene: TRBV5-1
abundance: NA
len: 13
d_gene: NA
j_gene: TRBJ2-3
CDR3nt: TGCGCCAGCAGCCTCGTTCTTGTAGATACGCAGTATTTT
CDR3aa: CASSLVLVDTQYF

v_gene: TRBV30
abundance: NA
len: 17
d_gene: NA
j_gene: TRBJ2-3
CDR3nt: TGTGCCTGGAGTCTGAGGGTTCGAATCGCAAGCACAGATACGCAGTATTTT
CDR3aa: CAWSLRVRIASTDTQYF

v_gene: TRBV7-2
abundance: NA
len: 17
d_gene: TRBD2
j_gene: TRBJ2-7
CDR3nt: TGTGCCAGCAGCTTACGGTCGGGAGGAATGGATTTCTACGAGCAGTACTTC
CDR3aa: CASSLRSGGMDFYEQYF

v_gene: TRBV5-4
abundance: NA
len: 13
d_gene: TRBD2
j_gene: TRBJ2-7
CDR3nt: TGTGCCAGCAGCTCCAGCGGGACCTACGAGCAGTACTTC
CDR3aa: CASSSSGTYEQYF

v_gene: TRBV27
abundance: NA
len: 15
d_gene: TRBD2
j_gene: TRBJ2-7
CDR3nt: TGTGCCAGCAGTTTTAGAAGACTAGCGGGAGTTGAGCAGTACTTC
CDR3aa: CASSFRRLAGVEQYF

v_gene: TRBV5-4
abundance: NA
len: 15
d_gene: NA
j_gene: TRBJ2-7
CDR3nt: TGTGCCAGCAGCTTGAGGTCTCCCCAAAGTATAGAGCAGTACTTC
CDR3aa: CASSLRSPQSIEQYF

v_gene: TRBV2
abundance: NA
len: 13
d_gene: NA
j_gene: TRBJ2-3
CDR3nt: TGTGCCAGCAGTGACTGGGGCACAGATACGCAGTATTTT
CDR3aa: CASSDWGTDTQYF

v_gene: TRBV27
abundance: NA
len: 15
d_gene: TRBD2
j_gene: TRBJ2-3
CDR3nt: TGTGCCAGCAGTTTTACTAGCGGGATAACAGATACGCAGTATTTT
CDR3aa: CASSFTSGITDTQYF

v_gene: TRBV18
abundance: NA
len: 17
d_gene: TRBD1
j_gene: TRBJ1-1
CDR3nt: TGTGCCAGCTCACCACCGGGACAGCAATACCTTAACACTGAAGCTTTCTTT
CDR3aa: CASSPPGQQYLNTEAFF

v_gene: TRBV20-1
abundance: few
len: 11
d_gene: NA
j_gene: TRBJ1-5
CDR3nt: TGCAGTGCTAGGGTTGGCCAGCCCCAGCATTTT
CDR3aa: CSARVGQPQHF

v_gene: TRBV12-5
abundance: NA
len: 15
d_gene: NA
j_gene: TRBJ1-3
CDR3nt: TGTGCTAGTGTTATACGACATAGCTCTGGAAACACCATATATTTT
CDR3aa: CASVIRHSSGNTIYF

v_gene: TRBV21-1
abundance: NA
len: 15
d_gene: NA
j_gene: TRBJ2-7
CDR3nt: TGTGCCAGCAGCAAAGCAGGAGCAGGCTCCTACGAGCAGTACTTC
CDR3aa: CASSKAGAGSYEQYF

v_gene: TRBV7-3
abundance: NA
len: 13
d_gene: NA
j_gene: TRBJ2-5
CDR3nt: TGTGCCAGCAGCTTAACCGGGATGGAGACCCAGTACTTC
CDR3aa: CASSLTGMETQYF

v_gene: TRBV7-8
abundance: NA
len: 17
d_gene: NA
j_gene: TRBJ2-6
CDR3nt: TGTGCCAGCAGCTTAGTTTCTTTGGGTGGTGGGGCCAACGTCCTGACTTTC
CDR3aa: CASSLVSLGGGANVLTF

v_gene: TRBV10-3
abundance: NA
len: 12
d_gene: TRBD1
j_gene: TRBJ2-7
CDR3nt: TGTGCCATCAGTGGGACAGGGGACGAGCAGTACTTC
CDR3aa: CAISGTGDEQYF

v_gene: TRBV28
abundance: NA
len: 14
d_gene: TRBD1
j_gene: TRBJ2-7
CDR3nt: TGTGCCAGCAACCTCAGGGGGCTCACCTACGAGCAGTACTTC
CDR3aa: CASNLRGLTYEQYF

v_gene: TRBV18
abundance: NA
len: 18
d_gene: TRBD2
j_gene: TRBJ2-1
CDR3nt: TGTGCCAGCTCACCCCCCGTCGGCGGGAGAAGGCTTTACAATGAGCAGTTCTTC
CDR3aa: CASSPPVGGRRLYNEQFF

v_gene: TRBV15
abundance: NA
len: 18
d_gene: NA
j_gene: TRBJ1-2
CDR3nt: TGTGCCACCAGCAGAGACCCCCCTTTCCAGGGAAGGAGCTATGGCTACACCTTC
CDR3aa: CATSRDPPFQGRSYGYTF